This T cell receptor beta chain was profiled in a study of shared clonotypes between healthy human individuals. Comment on this clone: Its target is unknown.

Study outcomes and limitations: Investigators expected sequencing depth to affect clonotype sharing among donors. Among non-shared clonotypes, generation probabilities were lower than among those shared by all four donors. Donors were few, which limited the genetic and exposure-history diversity represented.

There are 12 residues in the CDR3. CDR1 and CDR2 (germline): MNHEY, SVGAGI. V was pared by 11 bases and J by 5 bases, with 15 bases between. The deep-level immunoSEQ assay was used. Profiling relied on immunoSEQ multiplex PCR, and the TCRdb table lists in-frame clones only, not all of them. The repertoire holds about 2.4 million clones, with 93% as singletons. Input material: naive CD4+ T cells from PBMCs. This sample's subset: CD45RA+ positively selected. The chain uses TRBV6-5 and TRBJ1-1; the D gene is possibly TRBD1 (6 bases). This clonotype was sampled from a man younger than 35 in good health. Some clones in this sample may be carry-over from other donors' samples. CDR3 sequence: CAAGGLRTEAFF. The CDR3 nucleotides are TGTGCCGCTGGGGGCCTCCGGACTGAAGCTTTCTTT.